The 4 T cell receptor beta chains reported below all come from one sample, sequenced in a study of T cell clones after liver transplantation. TCRdb keeps only in-frame clones here, not all; method: immunoSEQ multiplex PCR. The sample includes tens of thousands of clones, about 73% seen only once; the top ten take about 2.8%. This specimen was CD4+ T cells from blood, taken at the approximately 16-month timepoint. These receptors all come from a human patient who received a liver transplant. Some T cells could come from the graft donor.

V gene TRBV7-2 combines with J gene TRBJ2-5; 11 bases match TRBD2. Germline V lookup: CDR1 SGHTA, CDR2 FQGNSA. The CDR3 is 16 amino acids. After removal of 5 bases from V and 7 bases from J, the junction contained 12 bases not matched to a gene. The CDR3 spells CASSLGLAGGEGTQYF. The CDR3 region has the DNA TGTGCCAGCAGCCTCGGACTAGCGGGCGGGGAGGGGACCCAGTACTTC. Combining the CDR3 with reference TRBV7-2 and TRBJ2-5 gives the whole variable domain GAGVSQSPSNKVTEKGKDVELRCDPISGHTALYWYRQSLGQGLEFLIYFQGNSAPDKSGLPSDRFSAERTGGSVSTLTIQRTQQEDSAVYLCASSLGLAGGEGTQYFGPGTRLLVL.

The genes are TRBV30 and TRBJ1-2; possible D gene TRBD1, 6 bases. V was trimmed by 2 bases and J by 4 bases, leaving 11 bases between them. The CDR3 runs 13 residues. Germline CDR1 reads GTSNPN; CDR2 reads SVGIG (reference sequence). The CDR3 spells CAWSTGLGYGYTF. The DNA of the CDR3 is TGTGCCTGGAGTACAGGGTTAGGCTATGGCTACACCTTC.

J is TRBJ1-4 and V is TRBV30; 8 positions match TRBD1. The CDR3 totals 14 residues. Germline V gene sequence: CDR1 GTSNPN, CDR2 SVGIG (reference sequence). V shed 1 base and J 4 bases; nucleotides not matched to a gene: 2. The CDR3 DNA reads TGTGCCTGGAGTGGGACAGGGATTAATGAAAAACTGTTTTTT. The encoded protein is CAWSGTGINEKLFF.

The chain employs TRBV6-6 and TRBJ2-1; tentatively, D is TRBD2 (7 bases). CDR3 length: 16 amino acids. Germline V gives CDR1 MNHNY, CDR2 SVGAGI (reference sequence). V was trimmed by 0 bases and J by 2 bases, leaving 11 bases between them. The CDR3 DNA follows: TGTGCCAGCAGTTACTCGTTAGGGGGGGCCTACAATGAGCAGTTCTTC. Translating it yields CASSYSLGGAYNEQFF.